This note documents a single T cell receptor beta chain sequence. Antigen specificity is unknown. Clinical Activity Scores of at least 3, NOSPECS grades of at least 4 and durations under 3 months characterized ophthalmopathy patients. Pregnant or lactating patients were excluded, as were those with uncontrolled infection or other autoimmune disease. V was clipped by 1 base and J by 0 bases, with 12 bases between them. The CDR3 is made up of 16 amino acids. The germline V gene encodes CDR1 LNHDA and CDR2 SQIVND (reference sequence). This entry belongs to a study of T cells in Graves' hyperthyroidism and ophthalmopathy. Findings and caveats of the study: The blood repertoire included most of the expanded thyroid clonotypes above 0.001. Model-based prediction identified ophthalmopathy a median 6.5 months prior to its onset.

TCR beta CDR3 sequences were amplified from RNA transcripts. Carried out on the TCR CDR3, a first-round RT-PCR used the HTBI primer set. TCRdb reanalysed the multiplex PCR reads using MiXCR and keeps one entry per CDR3 protein. The sample has around 490,000 distinct CDR3 sequences, just under 20% seen once; the top ten hold 47%. The chain is built from TRBV19 and TRBJ1-1; perhaps TRBD1 as D (6 bases). Sample: blood. This TCR came from a man in his forties or fifties with Graves' ophthalmopathy. The CDR3 region is CASSIVQGSLNTEAFF. The CDR3 DNA reads TGTGCCAGTAGTATAGTCCAGGGGTCCCTGAACACTGAAGCTTTCTTT.